The TCR beta chain under discussion was sequenced for a study of cytomegalovirus exposure and HLA in healthy donors. Overall study context: The approximately 110 validation repertoires used a platform that matched the one used for the approximately 700 first-cohort repertoires, as a later analysis reported.

Whole-study findings and limits: High sensitivity and specificity were reportedly achieved when the classifier diagnosed cytomegalovirus status. Most observed TCR sequences were rare, whereas some public TCRs were detected in many donors. First-cohort TCR clusters tended to co-occur in the approximately 110 validation repertoires, a later analysis found.

Details on this clone: Its antigen is not identified.

V was cut by 10 bases and J by 3 bases, with 19 bases left in between. CDR1 SGHVS and CDR2 FQNEAQ come from the germline V gene. The CDR3 contains 15 residues. Assay used: immunoSEQ multiplex PCR; TCRdb lists only in-frame clones, some missing. The table shows about 200,000 clones, with roughly 84% occurring only once. The material sequenced was PBMCs. The sequence was collected from a woman aged 30 to 39 in good health and CMV-seropositive. The J gene is TRBJ1-5, the V gene TRBV7-8, with D possibly being TRBD1 (6 bases). This CDR3 reads CATAGDGVINQPQHF. The CDR3 DNA follows: TGTGCCACCGCAGGGGACGGAGTTATCAATCAGCCCCAGCATTTT.